This section outlines one TCR beta chain sequence together with its context. Its specificity is not known. This CDR3 has 11 amino acids. Germline CDR1 reads MNHNS; CDR2 reads SASEGT. V lost 3 bases and J 5 bases, leaving 1 base between the germline ends. The data were taken from a study of siplizumab effects on memory and regulatory T cells. Findings and limits, study-wide: Naive T cell populations appeared to exhibit greater diversity than memory cells and appeared to be major alloresponse contributors.

Every sample had some 100,000 of its TCR templates assayed. Only in-frame clones appear in the TCRdb table, and some are missing; sequencing was by immunoSEQ multiplex PCR. The sample holds around 61,000 clones, around 97% seen once. The genes are TRBV6-1 and TRBJ2-2; no definite D call. Sequences were obtained from naive CD8+ T cells sorted from blood. This TCR came from a human donor in good health. The CDR3 here is CASSDTGELFF. CDR3 sequence (DNA): TGTGCCAGCAGTGATACCGGGGAGCTGTTTTTT.